This TCR beta chain originates from a study of blood T cell repertoires in COVID-19. About the study: Among Cohort 3 donors, those recovered had two negative PCRs, clearance, or symptom resolution. Donors in the United States, Italy and Spain gave samples during acute or convalescent COVID-19.

Per the authors' pipeline: Estimates of nucleated cell counts were drawn from the amplification of reference gene primers. This table comes from immunoSEQ multiplex PCR, and its TCRdb copy is limited to in-frame clones, with some not included. V, J and clone size derive from that table, while D and trimming were established from the DNA sequence. This sample has 200,000 to 250,000 clones, with about 90% found just once. Only one count was recorded for this clone. Adults between roughly 18 and 90 years of age took part from under 30 US areas. This CDR3 comprises 12 residues. Germline lookup yields CDR1 MDHEN and CDR2 SYDVKM. Trimming took off 5 bases at V and 8 bases at J, with 12 bases between the two ends.

Source material: PBMCs or T cells enriched from blood (not recorded which). The TCR was taken from a woman aged 50 to 60 in a cohort exposed to, infected with or recovered from COVID-19 (not recorded which). The chain carries TRBV28 and TRBJ1-1, with a possible D match to TRBD1 (5 bases). CDR3 region: CASSGPWGEAFF. The CDR3 DNA reads TGTGCCAGCAGTGGCCCCTGGGGCGAAGCTTTCTTT.